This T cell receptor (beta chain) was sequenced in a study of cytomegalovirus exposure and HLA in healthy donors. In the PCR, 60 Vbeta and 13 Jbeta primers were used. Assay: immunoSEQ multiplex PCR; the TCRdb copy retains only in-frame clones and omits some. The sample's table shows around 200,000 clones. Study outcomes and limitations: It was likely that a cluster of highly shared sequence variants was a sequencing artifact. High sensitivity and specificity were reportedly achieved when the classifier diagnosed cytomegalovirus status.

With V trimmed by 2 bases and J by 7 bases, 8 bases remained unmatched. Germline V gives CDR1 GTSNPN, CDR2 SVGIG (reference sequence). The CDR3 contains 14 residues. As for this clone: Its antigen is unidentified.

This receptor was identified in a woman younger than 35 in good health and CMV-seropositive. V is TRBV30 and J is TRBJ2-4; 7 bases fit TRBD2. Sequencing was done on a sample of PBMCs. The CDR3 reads CAWSKTSSGNIQYF. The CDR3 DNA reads TGTGCCTGGAGTAAGACCAGTAGCGGGAACATTCAGTACTTC.